This T cell receptor beta chain was recovered during a study of T cells after yellow fever vaccination. TCRdb passed the 5' RACE reads through MiXCR, listing each CDR3 protein once. This sample has around 15,000 distinct CDR3 sequences; about 4% occur once, and the top ten carry more than 0.4%. Notes on the study in general: Clones that expanded after primary vaccination mostly reappeared after the booster (roughly 97% CD4, approximately 87% CD8). When the response was secondary, it was weaker but reached its peak faster, day 5 versus 15. Some clonotypes, a small share, were shared between CD4 and CD8 compartments. The study noted that FACS-sorted repertoires could contain abundant clonotypes contaminating from the bulk population.

This clonotype came up many times. CDR3 length equals 19 residues. Germline V lookup: CDR1 GTSNPN, CDR2 SVGIG (reference sequence). After removal of 8 bases from V and 4 bases from J, the junction contained 22 bases not matched to a gene. V usage is TRBV30 and J usage is TRBJ2-3, with 12 bases matching TRBD2. This TCR derives from a man aged 30 to 39 who received the YFV17D yellow fever vaccine. Sample: PBMCs, either bulk or a sorted T-cell subset (CD4+, CD8+, memory, or dextramer-sorted; not recorded which), taken 15 days after the yellow fever booster vaccination. In DNA, the CDR3 is TGTGCCGGAGGCGCCTACGCTAGCGGGAGGGCCATACCGGCAGATACGCAGTATTTT. Its translation: CAGGAYASGRAIPADTQYF.